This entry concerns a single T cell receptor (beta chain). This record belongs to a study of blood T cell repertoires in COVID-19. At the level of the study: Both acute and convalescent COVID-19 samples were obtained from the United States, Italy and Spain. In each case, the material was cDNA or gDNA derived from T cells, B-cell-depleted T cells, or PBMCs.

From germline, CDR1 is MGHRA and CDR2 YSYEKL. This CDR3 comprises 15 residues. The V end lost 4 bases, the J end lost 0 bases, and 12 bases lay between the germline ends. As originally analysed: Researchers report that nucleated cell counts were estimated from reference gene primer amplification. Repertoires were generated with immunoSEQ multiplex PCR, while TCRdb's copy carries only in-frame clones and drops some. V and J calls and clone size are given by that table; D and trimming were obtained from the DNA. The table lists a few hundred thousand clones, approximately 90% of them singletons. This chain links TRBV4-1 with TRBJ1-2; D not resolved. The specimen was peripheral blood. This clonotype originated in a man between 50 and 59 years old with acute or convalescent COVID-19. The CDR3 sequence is CASSLTHLSNYGYTF. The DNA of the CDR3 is TGCGCCAGCAGCCTGACACATCTCTCTAACTATGGCTACACCTTC.